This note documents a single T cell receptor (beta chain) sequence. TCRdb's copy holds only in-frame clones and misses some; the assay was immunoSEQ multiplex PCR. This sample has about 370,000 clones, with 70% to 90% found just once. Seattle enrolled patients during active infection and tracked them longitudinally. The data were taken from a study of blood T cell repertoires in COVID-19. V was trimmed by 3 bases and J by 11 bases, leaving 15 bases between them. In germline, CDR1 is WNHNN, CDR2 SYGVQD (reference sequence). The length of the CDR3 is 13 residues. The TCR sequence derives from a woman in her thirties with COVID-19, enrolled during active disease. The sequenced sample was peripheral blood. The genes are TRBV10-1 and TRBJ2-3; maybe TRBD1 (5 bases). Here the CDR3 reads CASSELAGYMQYF. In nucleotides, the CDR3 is TGCGCCAGCAGTGAATTGGCAGGGTACATGCAGTATTTT.